The 15 T cell receptor beta chains listed next were all sequenced from one sample in a study of blood T cell repertoires in COVID-19. The data were produced by immunoSEQ multiplex PCR, yet TCRdb's version contains in-frame clones alone and is incomplete. The table shows about 62,000 clones, with roughly 90% occurring only once. Sequenced material: peripheral blood. The receptors stem from a woman older than 75 with acute or convalescent COVID-19.

This sequence joins TRBV5-3 and TRBJ2-7, with 8 positions matching TRBD1. TRBV5-3 is annotated as an ORF whose role is uncertain. Unmatched junction bases numbered 1, after V lost 4 bases and J lost 1 base. This CDR3 is built from 13 residues. DNA of the CDR3: TGTGCCAGAAGCCGGACAGGGTCCTACGAGCAGTACTTC. Translation gives CARSRTGSYEQYF.

The V gene is TRBV6-2 or TRBV6-3, the J gene TRBJ2-7; D not resolved. The germline gives CDR1 MNHEY, CDR2 SVGEGT. The CDR3 runs to 11 residues. V lost 6 bases, J lost 5 bases, and 8 bases lay in between. CDR3 DNA: TGTGCCAGCAGCAACAGTGACGAGCAGTACTTC. Its protein is CASSNSDEQYF.

This chain's CDR3 is CSASPGDAGYTF. The CDR3 DNA sequence: TGCAGTGCTAGTCCAGGGGACGCTGGCTACACCTTC. V and J are TRBV20-1 and TRBJ1-2; TRBD1 is a possible D gene (6 bases). The V end lost 3 bases, the J end lost 7 bases, and 12 bases lay between the germline ends. The V gene's germline CDR1 is DFQATT and CDR2 SNEGSKA (reference sequence). The length of the CDR3 is 12 residues.

The chain couples TRBV6-2 or TRBV6-3 to TRBJ2-3, with D perhaps matching TRBD1 (7 bases). The CDR3 runs 16 residues. The germline gives CDR1 MNHEY, CDR2 SVGEGT. The V end was cut by 2 bases, the J end by 1 base, with 13 bases between. CDR3: CASSYPRGRRTDTQYF. The CDR3 DNA sequence: TGTGCCAGCAGTTACCCCAGGGGGAGGCGCACAGATACGCAGTATTTT.

The gene calls are TRBV28 and TRBJ2-6; TRBD1 aligns across 8 bases. Germline loops: CDR1 MDHEN, CDR2 SYDVKM. The CDR3 has 17 amino acids. V gave up 8 bases and J gave up 3 bases; unmatched junction bases: 12. CDR3 in amino acids: CASVRQGAYGGANVLTF. CDR3 nucleotide sequence: TGTGCCAGCGTACGCCAGGGGGCTTATGGTGGGGCCAACGTCCTGACTTTC.

The chain has TRBV4-2 and TRBJ1-2; D gene unclear. The CDR3 loop spans 15 amino acids. Germline V lookup: CDR1 LGHNA, CDR2 YNFKEQ. V was trimmed by 0 bases and J by 0 bases, leaving 8 bases between them. The CDR3 protein is CASSQDLAANYGYTF. The CDR3 region has the DNA TGTGCCAGCAGCCAAGATCTGGCAGCTAACTATGGCTACACCTTC.

J is TRBJ2-3 and V is TRBV3-1 (or the pseudogene TRBV3-2); 14 positions match TRBD2. The CDR3 runs 16 residues. Trimming cost V 5 bases and J 4 bases; bases outside gene matches: 5. Germline V gene data show CDR1 as LGHDT and CDR2 as YNNKEL (reference sequence). CDR3 loop: CASSATTSGGADTQYF. The CDR3 DNA follows: TGTGCCAGCAGCGCTACGACTAGCGGGGGGGCAGATACGCAGTATTTT.

The CDR3 spells CASSGGFGDTQYF. CDR3 sequence (DNA): TGTGCCTCCAGCGGGGGGTTTGGAGATACGCAGTATTTT. The chain links TRBV6-4 to TRBJ2-3; TRBD2 aligns across 9 bases. The CDR3 has 13 amino acids. V shed 11 bases, J shed 5 bases, and the junction held 8 bases outside the gene matches. CDR1 and CDR2 from the germline V gene are MRHNA and SNTAGT.

This chain connects TRBV5-8 to TRBJ2-4; maybe TRBD2 (5 bases). The CDR3 extends over 15 amino acids. V lost 4 bases and J 0 bases, leaving 11 bases between the germline ends. The germline gives CDR1 SGHTS, CDR2 YDEGEE. The CDR3 sequence: CASSPRRLAKNIQYF. As DNA, the CDR3 is TGTGCCAGCAGCCCGAGGAGGCTAGCCAAAAACATTCAGTACTTC. Filled out from reference TRBV5-8 and TRBJ2-4, the complete variable domain reads EAGVTQSPTHLIKTRGQQATLRCSPISGHTSVYWYQQALGLGLQFLLWYDEGEERNRGNFPPRFSGRQFPNYSSELNVNALELEDSALYLCASSPRRLAKNIQYFGAGTRLSVL.

This clone was seen a handful of times. The chain couples TRBV7-9 to TRBJ1-1; no reliable D call. CDR3 length: 11 residues. V dropped 5 bases and J dropped 9 bases, with 10 bases sitting between them. Germline values: CDR1 SEHNR, CDR2 FQNEAQ (reference sequence). The CDR3 region has the DNA TGTGCCAGCAGCCCTCTACTTAAAGCTTTCTTT. Its translation is CASSPLLKAFF. Looking up the rest from reference TRBV7-9 and TRBJ1-1 gives the full variable domain: DTGVSQNPRHKITKRGQNVTFRCDPISEHNRLYWYRQTLGQGPEFLTYFQNEAQLEKSRLLSDRFSAERPKGSFSTLEIQRTEQGDSAMYLCASSPLLKAFFGQGTRLTVV.

This clone was seen only a few times. The V call is TRBV7-9, the J call TRBJ1-3; no reliable D call. Germline V lookup: CDR1 SEHNR, CDR2 FQNEAQ (reference sequence). This CDR3 has 14 residues. With 5 bases removed from V and 0 bases from J, the gap between germline ends came to 8 bases. In DNA, the CDR3 is TGTGCCAGCAGCGAGCGAGGCTCTGGAAACACCATATATTTT. Protein product: CASSERGSGNTIYF. Full variable domain (missing parts from reference TRBV7-9 and TRBJ1-3): DTGVSQNPRHKITKRGQNVTFRCDPISEHNRLYWYRQTLGQGPEFLTYFQNEAQLEKSRLLSDRFSAERPKGSFSTLEIQRTEQGDSAMYLCASSERGSGNTIYFGEGSWLTVV.

The chain uses TRBV6-5 and TRBJ2-2, with D possibly matching TRBD1 (5 bases). V lost 6 bases to trimming and J lost 4 bases, with 9 bases between them. In germline, CDR1 is MNHEY, CDR2 SVGAGI. CDR3 length: 13 amino acids. DNA for the CDR3: TGTGCCAGCAGGGGGCGCCCCACCGGGGAGCTGTTTTTT. Translation gives CASRGRPTGELFF.

The chain uses TRBV11-2 and TRBJ1-4, with no clear D. Per the germline V gene, CDR1 is SGHAT and CDR2 is FQNNGV. CDR3 length: 13 residues. Trimming cost V 4 bases and J 8 bases, with 11 bases left between them. The CDR3 region is CASSSGVREKLFF. DNA of the CDR3: TGTGCCAGCAGCTCCGGGGTTAGGGAAAAACTGTTTTTT. Based on the CDR3 plus reference TRBV11-2 and TRBJ1-4, the full variable domain is EAGVAQSPRYKIIEKRQSVAFWCNPISGHATLYWYQQILGQGPKLLIQFQNNGVVDDSQLPKDRFSAERLKGVDSTLKIQPAKLEDSAVYLCASSSGVREKLFFGSGTQLSVL.

This chain joins TRBV19 and TRBJ2-6; D perhaps matches TRBD1 (6 bases). Germline V gene data show CDR1 as LNHDA and CDR2 as SQIVND (reference sequence). V was cut by 5 bases and J by 0 bases, with 17 bases left in between. CDR3 size: 18 residues. The CDR3 DNA follows: TGTGCCAGTAGTCTACGGTTGGACAGTTTCTCTGGGGCCAACGTCCTGACTTTC. Amino acid sequence: CASSLRLDSFSGANVLTF. The variable domain in full, completed from reference TRBV19 and TRBJ2-6, reads DGGITQSPKYLFRKEGQNVTLSCEQNLNHDAMYWYRQDPGQGLRLIYYSQIVNDFQKGDIAEGYSVSREKKESFPLTVTSAQKNPTAFYLCASSLRLDSFSGANVLTFGAGSRLTVL.

V and J are TRBV6-2 or TRBV6-3 and TRBJ1-3; D gene unclear. This CDR3 has 15 residues. The V end lost 5 bases, the J end lost 2 bases, and 13 bases lay between the germline ends. Germline values: CDR1 MNHEY, CDR2 SVGEGT. CDR3: CASSHFSKPGNTIYF. Here the CDR3 DNA reads TGTGCCAGCAGTCATTTCTCGAAGCCTGGAAACACCATATATTTT.